The subject of this entry is one TCR beta chain. The sample contains more than one DNA sequence encoding this CDR3. Germline loops: CDR1 MNHEY, CDR2 SMNVEV (reference sequence). Trimming pared 4 bases from V and 0 bases from J, leaving 6 bases between. The CDR3 runs 13 residues. The data belong to a study of shared clonotypes between healthy human individuals. In the study overall: A few men and a couple of women, aged 18 to 49, were donors.

Every subset's genomic DNA went evenly onto several immunoSEQ plates. Roughly 210 ng DNA, 30,000 to 35,000 T cell genomes, went into each sorted-subset replicate PCR. Some clones are missing from TCRdb's copy, which holds only in-frame ones; the method was immunoSEQ multiplex PCR. Of about 690,000 clones listed, roughly 87% are singletons. Donors comprised only Caucasian adults living in Nashville, Tennessee. The sequencing sample was made of memory CD8+ T cells from PBMCs. Subset reported: CD45RO+ cells pooled with CCR7-negative TemRA cells. The receptor was derived from a man between 18 and 35 years old in good health. Some clones in this sample may be carry-over from other donors' samples. The chain uses TRBV27 and TRBJ1-1; no clear D gene. CDR3 nucleotide sequence: TGTGCCAGCAGTTGGGCAGTGAACACTGAAGCTTTCTTT. Protein sequence: CASSWAVNTEAFF.